These 5 T cell receptor beta chains were all obtained from the same sample, sequenced in a study of post-analysis software for immune sequencing data. Which antigens these TCRs recognize remains unknown. Study-wide results and caveats: Roughly five TRBV segments, including TRBV5-6, TRBV5-1 and TRBV20-1, were more frequent in patients than controls.

Prepared libraries of TCR beta cDNA carried unique molecular identifiers. Using its own MiXCR run on the PCR reads, TCRdb lists one record per CDR3 protein. This table has over 300,000 distinct CDR3 sequences, 30% to 45% appearing once. The material sequenced was blood. These TCRs come from a girl between 10 and 17 years old with multiple sclerosis.

This clonotype has only a few counts. The J gene is TRBJ1-2, the V gene TRBV25-1; D call uncertain. The CDR3 totals 14 residues. The germline V and J ends were trimmed by 2 bases and 8 bases, with 15 bases remaining between them. Germline values: CDR1 MGHDK, CDR2 SYGVNS. The CDR3 sequence: CASSEGELLFGYTF. The CDR3 DNA follows: TGTGCCAGCAGTGAAGGGGAGTTGTTGTTCGGCTACACCTTC.

The table lists this clonotype with a few counts. The chain couples TRBV28 to TRBJ2-5, with D possibly TRBD2 on 5 matching bases. The germline V gene has CDR1 MDHEN and CDR2 SYDVKM. The CDR3 is 13 residues long. Trimming took off 5 bases at V and 3 bases at J, with 10 bases between the two ends. The CDR3 region has the DNA TGTGCCAGCAGTACACGGAGGAAAGAGACCCAGTACTTC. Protein product: CASSTRRKETQYF.

V gene TRBV5-1 combines with J gene TRBJ2-1; D is perhaps TRBD1 (5 bases). Trimming left V 1 base short and J 0 bases short, with 11 bases between. There are 16 residues in the CDR3. Germline CDR1 SGHRS, CDR2 YFSETQ. The DNA for the CDR3 is TGCGCCAGCAGCTTGAGGAGACAGAGCTCCTACAATGAGCAGTTCTTC. This sequence encodes CASSLRRQSSYNEQFF.

This clonotype was found a few times. The V and J genes are TRBV29-1 and TRBJ1-1; possible D gene TRBD1, 5 bases. Trimming cost V 7 bases and J 1 base, with 13 bases left between them. Germline CDR1 reads SQVTM; CDR2 reads ANQGSEA. The CDR3 runs to 13 residues. The CDR3 nucleotides are TGCAGCGGTGCCCGGGACGGGAACACTGAAGCTTTCTTT. Translated, it gives CSGARDGNTEAFF.

This clonotype has only a few counts. The CDR3 DNA sequence: TGTGCCAGCAAGCAAAAAGGGGACAGGGGATATGGCTACACCTTC. It specifies CASKQKGDRGYGYTF. The gene calls are TRBV3-1 and TRBJ1-2, with TRBD1 matching 10 bases. Germline lookup yields CDR1 LGHDT and CDR2 YNNKEL (reference sequence). The trim removed 7 bases at V and 5 bases at J, leaving 10 bases unmatched. This CDR3 has 15 residues.